The clone carrying this TCR delta chain was picked up many times. Its antigen remains unidentified. The protein in TCRdb stems from a much larger clone and differs at residue 5 from this DNA's translation, likely a read error; here the protein is translated from the DNA. J was trimmed by 0 bases and V by 3 bases; bases with no gene match: 3. The germline V gene has CDR1 GEAIGNYY and CDR2 EKD. This CDR3 has 17 amino acids. Bulk repertoires came from Vgamma9/Vdelta2+ or Vdelta2-negative gammadelta T cells flow-sorted from PBMC. This entry comes from a study of γδ T cells in repeated Plasmodium falciparum infection. Background on the study: Malaria-naive adults were infected with P. falciparum NF54 four times over about 600 days. Samples were taken at baseline, before some infections, and 21 days after each.

Whole-study findings and limits: Vdelta2-negative gammadelta repertoires appeared less diverse and less shared in Malian than Australian children.

TCRdb reprocessed the multiplex PCR reads using CATT. The sample carries around 50,000 delta-chain clones, approximately 1.7% recorded once. The receptor's source is a pool of human donors (malaria-infected and uninfected, not separated). Sample: gamma-delta T cells from blood. This chain links TRDV2 with TRDJ3, with 8 bases aligning to TRDD3. CDR3 in DNA: TGTGCCTGTGACGCCTGGGGGAGCTCCTGGGACACCCGACAGATGTTTTTC. Translation: CACDAWGSSWDTRQMFF.